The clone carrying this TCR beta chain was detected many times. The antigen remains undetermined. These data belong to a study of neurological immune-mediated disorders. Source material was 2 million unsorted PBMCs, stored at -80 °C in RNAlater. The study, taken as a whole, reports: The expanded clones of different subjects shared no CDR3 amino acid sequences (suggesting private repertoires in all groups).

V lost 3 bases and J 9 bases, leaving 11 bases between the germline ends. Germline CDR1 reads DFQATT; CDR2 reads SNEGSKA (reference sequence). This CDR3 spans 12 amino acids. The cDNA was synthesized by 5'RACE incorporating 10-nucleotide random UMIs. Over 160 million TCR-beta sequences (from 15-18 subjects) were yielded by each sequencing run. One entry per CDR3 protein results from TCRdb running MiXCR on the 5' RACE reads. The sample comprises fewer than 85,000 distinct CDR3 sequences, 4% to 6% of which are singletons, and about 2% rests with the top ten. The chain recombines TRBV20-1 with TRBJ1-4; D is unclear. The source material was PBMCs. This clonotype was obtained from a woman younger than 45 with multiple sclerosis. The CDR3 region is CSASAGYKKLFF. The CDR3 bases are TGCAGTGCTAGCGCGGGATATAAAAAACTGTTTTTT.